These T cell receptor beta chains were read from a single sample in a study of blood T cell repertoires in COVID-19. Method: immunoSEQ multiplex PCR; TCRdb's copy keeps in-frame clones and lacks some. The table lists a few hundred thousand clones, around 89% of them singletons. What was sequenced was peripheral blood. These receptors came from a man aged 18 to 29 who had recovered from COVID-19. CDR3s include the opening cysteine and the closing phenylalanine or tryptophan. The D gene is left open where the match is weak. Clone size, where shown, is once, few, many, or a class for clones that have expanded.

D,size,J,V,DNA,CDR3
-,-,TRBJ2-1,TRBV10-3,TGTGCCATCAAACAGGTCAGCTCCTACAATGAGCAGTTCTTC,CAIKQVSSYNEQFF
-,-,TRBJ2-1,TRBV4-1,TGCGCCAGCAGCCAGCGGACAGTCTACAATGAGCAGTTCTTC,CASSQRTVYNEQFF
-,once,TRBJ2-1,TRBV2,TGTGCCAGCAGATCCCTAGCGAATGAGCAGTTCTTC,CASRSLANEQFF
-,-,TRBJ2-1,TRBV6-5,TGTGCCAGCAGGGAGACGAGCTCCTACAATGAGCAGTTCTTC,CASRETSSYNEQFF
-,-,TRBJ2-7,TRBV18,TGTGCCAGCTCACTGGACAGTGTCTACTACGAGCAGTACTTC,CASSLDSVYYEQYF
-,-,TRBJ1-2,TRBV4-3,TGCGCCAGCAGCCAAGATACAGGGAACTATGGCTACACCTTC,CASSQDTGNYGYTF
-,-,TRBJ2-5,TRBV5-6,TGTGCCAGCAGCTTGGCCCAAGGCGGACAAGAGACCCAGTACTTC,CASSLAQGGQETQYF
TRBD1,-,TRBJ1-1,TRBV19,TGTGCCAGTAGTACCTGGGGGGACAGGGATGATGAAGCTTTCTTT,CASSTWGDRDDEAFF
-,-,TRBJ2-1,TRBV6-1,TGTGCCAGCAGTGAAGCGTCTAGGGGCCAGTTCTTC,CASSEASRGQFF
TRBD1,-,TRBJ1-1,TRBV15,TGTGCCACCAGCAGAGGCTCAGGGGGTTTGAACACTGAAGCTTTCTTT,CATSRGSGGLNTEAFF
TRBD2,few,TRBJ2-5,TRBV6-5,TGTGCCATCCAAGTGGTAGCGGGGGTGCCCCAGTACTTC,CAIQVVAGVPQYF
-,-,TRBJ2-2,TRBV30,TGTGCCTGGAGTGGAGACACCGGGGAGCTGTTTTTT,CAWSGDTGELFF
TRBD2,-,TRBJ2-3,TRBV2,TGTGCCAGCGAGCGGGAGGGCCGGGATACGCAGTATTTT,CASEREGRDTQYF
TRBD1,-,TRBJ2-7,TRBV24-1,TGTGCCACCAGTGATCTACGACCCCTCAATAGGACAGGGCAGGTCCCTACCTACGAGCAGTACTTC,CATSDLRPLNRTGQVPTYEQYF
-,once,TRBJ2-5,TRBV21-1,TGTGCCAGCAGCAACGAGAAGACACTCCGAGGGGAGACCCAGTACTTC,CASSNEKTLRGETQYF
-,-,TRBJ1-1,TRBV11-2,TGTGCCAGCAGCTTAGATCGAGGCACTGAAGCTTTCTTT,CASSLDRGTEAFF
TRBD1,-,TRBJ1-1,TRBV7-2,TGTGCCAGCGAAGAAACGACAGGGGGCCCTCACACTGAAGCTTTCTTT,CASEETTGGPHTEAFF
TRBD2,-,TRBJ2-1,TRBV19,TGTGCCAGTAGTATAGAAGGGACTAGCGGGGGGGAGCAGTTCTTC,CASSIEGTSGGEQFF
-,-,TRBJ1-5,TRBV2,TGTGCCAGCAGTCCAGACAGCGGGGGGTTTAATCAGCCCCAGCATTTT,CASSPDSGGFNQPQHF
-,-,TRBJ1-2,TRBV3-1/TRBV3-2,TGTGCCAGCAGCCAGAGGCTTGCTAACTATGGCTACACCTTC,CASSQRLANYGYTF
TRBD2,-,TRBJ2-3,TRBV6-5,TGTGCCAGCAGTTACTCTAGCGGGAGCGCCACAGATACGCAGTATTTT,CASSYSSGSATDTQYF
TRBD1,-,TRBJ2-7,TRBV24-1,TGTGCCACCGGGACAGGTCTATCATGCTACGAGCAGTACTTC,CATGTGLSCYEQYF
-,-,TRBJ2-7,TRBV7-2,TGTGCCAGCAGCTTCGGACATACCTACGAGCAGTACTTC,CASSFGHTYEQYF
TRBD1,-,TRBJ2-3,TRBV7-3,TGTGCCAGCAGCTTACGACAGGGGGCCCCCACAGATACGCAGTATTTT,CASSLRQGAPTDTQYF
-,-,TRBJ2-1,TRBV6-4,TGTGCCAGCAGTGACACCGGGAATGAGCAGTTCTTC,CASSDTGNEQFF
TRBD2,-,TRBJ2-7,TRBV4-1,TGCGCCAGCAGCCTGGGACTAGCGAAGTACGAGCAGTACTTC,CASSLGLAKYEQYF
-,once,TRBJ1-1,TRBV19,TGTGCCAGTAGTACTACTCATGCAGGGGTCACTGAAGCTTTCTTT,CASSTTHAGVTEAFF
TRBD1,-,TRBJ1-6,TRBV9,TGTGCCAGCAGCGCCTTGACAGGGGGCTCACCCCTCCACTTT,CASSALTGGSPLHF